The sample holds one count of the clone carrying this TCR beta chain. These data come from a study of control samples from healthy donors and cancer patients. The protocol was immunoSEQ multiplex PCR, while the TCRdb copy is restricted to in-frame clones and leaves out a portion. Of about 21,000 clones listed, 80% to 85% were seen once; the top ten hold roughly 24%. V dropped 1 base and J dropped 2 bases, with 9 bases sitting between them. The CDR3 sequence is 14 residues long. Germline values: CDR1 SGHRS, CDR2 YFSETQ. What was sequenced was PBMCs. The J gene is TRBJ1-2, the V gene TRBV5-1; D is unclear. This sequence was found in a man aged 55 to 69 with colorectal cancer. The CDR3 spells CASSLLASNYGYTF. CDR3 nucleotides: TGCGCCAGCAGCTTGTTAGCCTCGAACTATGGCTACACCTTC.